One and the same sample provided the 29 T cell receptor beta chains below, sequenced in a study of PD-1 blockade in classical Hodgkin lymphoma. Generated by immunoSEQ multiplex PCR, the TCRdb table keeps only in-frame clones and is missing some. The sample shows 57,000 or so clones, approximately 90% of them seen only once. Documented time point: cycle 4 day 1 (C4D1), after more than five weeks of nivolumab. Each patient relapsed following autologous stem cell transplantation, and prior brentuximab vedotin exposure differed. The specimen comprised peripheral blood mononuclear cells (PBMCs), sampled before the fourth cycle of nivolumab. All receptors derive from a human donor with classical Hodgkin lymphoma.

V usage is TRBV5-1 and J usage is TRBJ1-4, with 10 bases matching TRBD1. CDR3 length equals 15 residues. Germline CDR1 SGHRS, CDR2 YFSETQ. J was trimmed by 8 bases and V by 2 bases; bases with no gene match: 6. The CDR3 loop is CASSFHGTGEEKLFF. CDR3 bases: TGCGCCAGCAGCTTCCATGGGACAGGGGAAGAAAAACTGTTTTTT.

To note about this clone: At the DNA level, this CDR3 is encoded by other sequences in the same sample as well. This chain joins TRBV5-1 and TRBJ1-1; weak D call: TRBD1 (5 bases). Looked up from germline, CDR1 is SGHRS and CDR2 is YFSETQ. V was pared by 4 bases and J by 1 base, with 11 bases between. This CDR3 is built from 14 residues. The CDR3 DNA reads as TGCGCCAGCAGCCCCGGGACGGCGAACACTGAAGCTTTCTTT. Its translation: CASSPGTANTEAFF.

The chain carries TRBV6-6 and TRBJ2-3; perhaps TRBD2 as D (7 bases). The CDR3 is made up of 13 amino acids. V was pared by 11 bases and J by 2 bases, with 14 bases between. Germline CDR1 and CDR2: MNHNY and SVGAGI (reference sequence). CDR3 sequence reads: CASGGLNTDTQYF. Written as DNA, the CDR3 is TGTGCCTCCGGGGGGCTTAACACAGATACGCAGTATTTT.

This rearrangement joins TRBV7-9 to TRBJ1-1; TRBD1 is a possible D gene (5 bases). Trimming pared 5 bases from V and 4 bases from J, leaving 11 bases between. In germline, CDR1 is SEHNR, CDR2 FQNEAQ (reference sequence). CDR3 length: 13 amino acids. The CDR3 loop reads CASSSGGGTEAFF. Here the CDR3 DNA reads TGTGCCAGCAGCAGCGGGGGAGGCACTGAAGCTTTCTTT.

This clone has only a few counts. The chain recombines TRBV19 with TRBJ1-1; a weak D match, TRBD1 (6 bases). V lost 8 bases, J lost 1 base, and 26 bases lay in between. Germline-derived CDR1 and CDR2 are LNHDA and SQIVND (reference sequence). The CDR3 has 18 residues. The CDR3 bases are TGTGCCAGTGCCCTGGTGGGAGGTCAGGGGCAGGGGAACACTGAAGCTTTCTTT. It encodes CASALVGGQGQGNTEAFF.

The rearrangement links TRBV7-2 to TRBJ2-7, with 10 bases matching TRBD1. V shed 5 bases, J shed 0 bases, and the junction held 1 base outside the gene matches. Per germline, CDR1 SGHTA and CDR2 FQGNSA. The CDR3 consists of 14 residues. CDR3 sequence (DNA): TGTGCCAGCAGCGACAGGGGGCCCTCCTACGAGCAGTACTTC. It specifies CASSDRGPSYEQYF.

This sequence joins TRBV4-2 and TRBJ1-3; D remains ambiguous. The CDR3 is 13 amino acids. Deletions cut 9 bases from V and 2 bases from J, with 11 bases between. Germline-derived CDR1 and CDR2 are LGHNA and YNFKEQ. CDR3 amino acids: CASRHRAGNTIYF. The CDR3 bases are TGTGCCAGTAGACACCGCGCTGGAAACACCATATATTTT.

The chain carries TRBV5-5 and TRBJ2-3; D gene uncertain. With 2 bases removed from V and 0 bases from J, the gap between germline ends came to 7 bases. Germline CDR1 reads SGHKS; CDR2 reads YYEKEE (reference sequence). CDR3 length: 14 amino acids. The CDR3 reads CASSFQPSTDTQYF. The CDR3 DNA reads as TGTGCCAGCAGCTTCCAACCAAGCACAGATACGCAGTATTTT. Combining the CDR3 with reference TRBV5-5 and TRBJ2-3 gives the whole variable domain DAGVTQSPTHLIKTRGQQVTLRCSPISGHKSVSWYQQVLGQGPQFIFQYYEKEERGRGNFPDRFSARQFPNYSSELNVNALLLGDSALYLCASSFQPSTDTQYFGPGTRLTVL.

This clone was seen only a few times. The chain has TRBV5-1 and TRBJ1-4; 11 bases line up with TRBD1. The length of the CDR3 is 16 residues. Germline CDR1 SGHRS, CDR2 YFSETQ. After removal of 4 bases from V and 2 bases from J, the junction contained 4 bases not matched to a gene. In nucleotides, the CDR3 is TGCGCCAGCAGCCCAGGACAGGGGGCGACTAATGAAAAACTGTTTTTT. It is translated as CASSPGQGATNEKLFF.

This clone has just a few counts. The sample contains more than one DNA sequence encoding this CDR3. The chain is built from TRBV5-1 and TRBJ1-2; the match to TRBD1 covers 9 bases. CDR3 size: 14 residues. CDR1 and CDR2 from the germline V gene are SGHRS and YFSETQ. The V gene end was trimmed by 4 bases and the J gene end by 4 bases; junction bases not matched to a gene: 5. CDR3 sequence (DNA): TGCGCCAGCAGCGCCGGGACAGGGCTCTATGGCTACACCTTC. This codes for CASSAGTGLYGYTF.

This sequence joins TRBV25-1 and TRBJ2-2; 8 bases are shared with TRBD2. Germline V CDR1 and CDR2: MGHDK, SYGVNS. J gave up 6 bases and V 4 bases, and 7 bases lay outside the gene matches. This CDR3 is built from 15 residues. This CDR3 reads CASSARTSYAGELFF. The CDR3 DNA reads TGTGCCAGCAGTGCCAGGACTAGCTACGCCGGGGAGCTGTTTTTT. The variable domain in full, completed from reference TRBV25-1 and TRBJ2-2, reads EADIYQTPRYLVIGTGKKITLECSQTMGHDKMYWYQQDPGMELHLIHYSYGVNSTEKGDLSSESTVSRIRTEHFPLTLESARPSHTSQYLCASSARTSYAGELFFGEGSRLTVL.

The chain links TRBV5-1 to TRBJ2-7, with a possible D match to TRBD1 (5 bases). The CDR3 totals 15 residues. Between the trimmed V and J ends, which lost 2 bases and 7 bases, there was a span of 19 bases. Germline loops: CDR1 SGHRS, CDR2 YFSETQ. CDR3 region: CASSLESSSSGEQYF. The CDR3 DNA reads as TGCGCCAGCAGCTTAGAGTCCAGTTCGTCAGGGGAGCAGTACTTC.

This chain joins TRBV5-1 and TRBJ2-5; no firm D call. Per the germline V gene, CDR1 is SGHRS and CDR2 is YFSETQ. The V and J ends lost 0 bases and 7 bases respectively, with 10 bases between them. The CDR3 spans 13 residues. The CDR3 sequence is CASSLERLGTQYF. CDR3 nucleotide sequence: TGCGCCAGCAGCTTGGAGAGGCTTGGGACCCAGTACTTC.

This sequence joins TRBV5-1 and TRBJ1-2, with 9 positions matching TRBD1. The CDR3 totals 19 residues. The V gene end was trimmed by 4 bases and the J gene end by 4 bases; junction bases not matched to a gene: 20. Germline CDR1 reads SGHRS; CDR2 reads YFSETQ. The CDR3 reads CASSPTGHRGQLGGYGYTF. CDR3 DNA: TGCGCCAGCAGCCCGACCGGACACAGGGGGCAATTGGGTGGCTATGGCTACACCTTC. Using reference TRBV5-1 and TRBJ1-2 for the parts outside the CDR3, the full variable domain is KAGVTQTPRYLIKTRGQQVTLSCSPISGHRSVSWYQQTPGQGLQFLFEYFSETQRNKGNFPGRFSGRQFSNSRSEMNVSTLELGDSALYLCASSPTGHRGQLGGYGYTFGSGTRLTVV.

The chain joins TRBV11-3 to TRBJ2-7, with 8 bases matching TRBD1. The CDR3 consists of 14 residues. Looked up from germline, CDR1 is SGHNT and CDR2 is YENEEA. J was trimmed by 3 bases and V by 5 bases; bases with no gene match: 6. The CDR3 reads CASSPGQGNYEQYF. CDR3 nucleotides: TGTGCCAGCAGCCCCGGACAGGGAAACTACGAGCAGTACTTC.

The chain is built from TRBV4-1 and TRBJ2-7, with 7 positions matching TRBD1. V trimming: 1 base; J trimming: 3 bases; junction bases outside the gene matches: 6. Germline CDR1 MGHRA, CDR2 YSYEKL. The CDR3 covers 15 residues. In DNA, the CDR3 is TGCGCCAGCAGCCAAGCCAACAGGGGCGGCTACGAGCAGTACTTC. Protein: CASSQANRGGYEQYF.

In its sample, this clone was seen once. The chain combines TRBV11-1 with TRBJ2-3; D unresolved. The CDR3 consists of 15 residues. The germline gives CDR1 SGHAT, CDR2 FQDESV (reference sequence). The V and J ends lost 1 base and 1 base respectively, with 9 bases between them. CDR3 nucleotide sequence: TGTGCCAGCAGCTTAGGCACGAAACGCACAGATACGCAGTATTTT. Translation: CASSLGTKRTDTQYF.

The chain combines TRBV2 with TRBJ2-5; 9 bases are a match to TRBD2. Trimming at V came to 6 bases and at J to 4 bases, leaving 15 bases not matched to a gene. Germline CDR1 reads SNHLY; CDR2 reads FYNNEI. CDR3 length equals 17 residues. The CDR3: CASSPGVLAGLSETQYF. CDR3 bases: TGTGCCAGCAGCCCCGGGGTTCTAGCGGGGCTTTCAGAGACCCAGTACTTC.

This clone showed up just once. This rearrangement joins TRBV11-2 to TRBJ1-4; 8 bases are shared with TRBD1. The CDR3 sequence is 15 residues long. Germline CDR1 reads SGHAT; CDR2 reads FQNNGV. V was pared by 5 bases and J by 4 bases, with 6 bases of the junction left unmatched. The CDR3 here is CASSQKTGVNEKLFF. CDR3 DNA sequence: TGTGCCAGCAGCCAGAAGACAGGGGTTAATGAAAAACTGTTTTTT. The whole variable domain, remainder taken from reference TRBV11-2 and TRBJ1-4, is EAGVAQSPRYKIIEKRQSVAFWCNPISGHATLYWYQQILGQGPKLLIQFQNNGVVDDSQLPKDRFSAERLKGVDSTLKIQPAKLEDSAVYLCASSQKTGVNEKLFFGSGTQLSVL.

The chain carries TRBV7-6 and TRBJ2-2, with 9 bases identical to TRBD1. Trimming cost V 5 bases and J 4 bases; bases outside gene matches: 5. Germline loops: CDR1 SGHVS, CDR2 FNYEAQ. The CDR3 has 15 amino acids. The CDR3, as DNA: TGTGCCAGCAGCCTACGGGACAGGGTCACCGGGGAGCTGTTTTTT. Its protein product is CASSLRDRVTGELFF.

The J gene is TRBJ1-5, the V gene TRBV19, with no clear D. Germline assignment: CDR1 LNHDA and CDR2 SQIVND (reference sequence). This CDR3 comprises 12 residues. Trimming took 5 bases from V and 10 from J, leaving 12 bases between them. This chain's CDR3 is CASSSNTAPQHF. The CDR3 nucleotides read TGTGCCAGTAGTTCTAATACGGCCCCCCAGCATTTT.

The chain employs TRBV12-5 and TRBJ2-5, with D perhaps matching TRBD2 (5 bases). The J call may be faulty, since TRBJ2-7 better matches the DNA end. Germline V gene lookup returns CDR1 LGHNT and CDR2 FRNRAP. The CDR3 contains 16 residues. The CDR3 region is CASGLPPGEGAYEQYF. CDR3 coding DNA: TGTGCTAGTGGTTTGCCCCCCGGGGAAGGCGCCTACGAGCAGTACTTC.

The chain joins TRBV30 to TRBJ2-7, with D tentatively TRBD2 (6 bases). Germline CDR1 GTSNPN, CDR2 SVGIG (reference sequence). V was clipped by 7 bases and J by 2 bases, with 12 bases between them. This CDR3 is built from 12 residues. CDR3 bases: TGTGCCTTTAGCAGGGAGGCCTACGAGCAGTACTTC. Translated, it gives CAFSREAYEQYF.

In the case of this clone: Within the sample, other DNA sequences also encode this same CDR3. V and J are TRBV5-1 and TRBJ1-2, with 8 bases identical to TRBD1. The ends lost 3 bases at V and 5 bases at J; junction bases unmatched: 3. The CDR3 is 13 residues long. Germline V gene lookup returns CDR1 SGHRS and CDR2 YFSETQ. The DNA for the CDR3 is TGCGCCAGCAGCTCAGGACAGGGATATGGCTACACCTTC. Its protein product is CASSSGQGYGYTF.

The gene calls are TRBV5-1 and TRBJ2-2; D is ambiguous. The CDR3 spans 16 residues. V shed 2 bases and J shed 4 bases, with 15 bases lying between them. CDR1 SGHRS and CDR2 YFSETQ come from the germline V gene. The CDR3 bases are TGCGCCAGCAGCTTAGGGCCAGTGGGATCCACCGGGGAGCTGTTTTTT. Its protein is CASSLGPVGSTGELFF.

This clone was counted between two and nine times. V is TRBV19 and J is TRBJ1-1; D unclear. Germline V gives CDR1 LNHDA, CDR2 SQIVND (reference sequence). Trimming pared 3 bases from V and 4 bases from J, leaving 9 bases between. The CDR3 consists of 13 residues. CDR3 protein: CASSINTFTEAFF. CDR3 bases: TGTGCCAGTAGTATTAACACATTCACTGAAGCTTTCTTT.

This clone was detected only once. This chain connects TRBV5-6 to TRBJ2-7, with a weak D call TRBD2 (6 bases). The CDR3 is made up of 14 amino acids. V lost 0 bases to trimming and J lost 3 bases, with 10 bases between them. The germline gives CDR1 SGHDT, CDR2 YYEEEE. The CDR3 sequence: CASSLATSRYEQYF. The DNA for the CDR3 is TGTGCCAGCAGCTTGGCCACTAGCCGCTACGAGCAGTACTTC.

CDR3 residues: CASSPVSSYNSPLHF. In nucleotides, the CDR3 is TGTGCCAGCAGCCCTGTGAGCTCCTATAATTCACCCCTCCACTTT. The chain combines TRBV6-5 with TRBJ1-6, with no clear D. Trimming stripped 6 bases from V and 0 bases from J, with 9 bases between. The CDR3 is made up of 15 amino acids. Germline assignment: CDR1 MNHEY and CDR2 SVGAGI.

V gene TRBV28 combines with J gene TRBJ1-2; a possible D gene is TRBD1 (6 bases). Germline CDR1 MDHEN, CDR2 SYDVKM. The CDR3 spans 13 residues. Trimming pared 4 bases from V and 3 bases from J, leaving 9 bases between. The CDR3 is CASSSDSYYGYTF. The CDR3, as DNA: TGTGCCAGCAGTTCGGACAGCTACTATGGCTACACCTTC.